This TCR beta chain was recorded in a study of regulatory T cells in long-lasting Graves disease (dated by TCRdb to about 2021). With regard to the full study: Antithyroid drugs had been taken for less than 3 months by newly diagnosed Graves' disease patients. The study took place in China and was registered as a clinical trial. A total of 33 samples were covered by TCR sequencing, comprising about 13 persistent and about 20 newly diagnosed Graves' disease patients. Peripheral blood TCR sequencing and RNA sequencing compared persistent Graves' disease patients with newly diagnosed Graves' disease patients.

Taken from cysteine to phenylalanine, the CDR3 has 17 residues. Just the 51-base CDR3 DNA is kept, in frame starting at base 1. The germline V gene gives CDR1 as MDHEN and CDR2 as SYDVKM. V is pruned by 4 bases and J by 1 base, leaving 10 bases of the junction without a gene match. This sample's time point label indicates: newly diagnosed GD, antithyroid drugs for less than 3 months. RNA was extracted from PBMCs in TRIzol for both TCR sequencing and RNA sequencing. The diagnosis of Graves' disease followed American Thyroid Association guidelines. Recruitment of patients was carried out at an endocrinology department in Xi'an, China. Each patient gave approximately 8.8 milliliters of peripheral blood, collected in an EDTA anticoagulant tube. Ficoll Paque Plus density gradient separation was used to isolate PBMCs, and no additional T cell sorting was done. An Agilent 2100 Bioanalyzer and agarose gel were used to check RNA quality, and a NanoDrop 2000 was used to measure RNA concentration.

The investigation overall reported the following: A larger number of public clonotypes was shared among persistent patients (around 3,000) than among newly diagnosed patients (around 880). TRBV28, TRBJ1-2 and TRBJ2-5 were preferentially used in persistent disease, while TRBV20-1 and TRBJ2-1 were favored in newly diagnosed disease. Because the primary lesion, thyroid tissue, could not be accessed, the study looked at peripheral blood alone. Persistent Graves' disease patients showed lower TCR Shannon entropy and fewer highly expanded clones than newly diagnosed patients, suggesting clonal expansion. Sequencing and analysis were restricted to the TCR beta chain. As a limitation, the authors acknowledged that the small sample size may reduce accuracy.

With regard to this clonotype: Its antigen remains unidentified. No much larger clone is present one base from it, and per-base qualities are unavailable.

The library was made by multiplex PCR. TCRdb lists the instrument as Illumina HiSeq 4000. CDR3 regions were amplified by Arm-PCR with iRepertoire HTBI primers to construct TCR beta libraries. Before sequencing, the PCR products underwent gel purification. For the original study's pipeline: Across samples, 60 to 70 TRBV and roughly 15 TRBJ segments were identified and used for gene usage analysis of CDR3 amino acid clonotypes. COPE and FqMerger were used to merge filtered high-quality paired reads into contigs. Contigs were aligned with BLAST to IMGT TRBV, TRBD and TRBJ reference genes, and CDR3 was defined per IMGT. Any clonotype with a frequency above 0.1% was counted as a highly expanded clone. Repertoire diversity was measured by Shannon entropy, and V-J evenness by the Gini coefficient. Public clonotypes were defined as clonotypes shared by more than one individual. TCRdb reran the public reads through fastp at Q25 and MiXCR, keeping productive beta chains. Duplicate CDR3 protein sequences are folded into a single record with the most common DNA and genes. The authors' filters were not applied to this entry. In all, the sample holds some 320,000 distinct CDR3 sequences, and approximately 20% of those were seen once. Around 37% of the sample comes from the top ten.

The sequence was collected from a female donor with Graves disease. The rearranged chain carries TRBV28 and TRBJ2-5, with 9 middle bases fitting TRBD2. Sequenced material: peripheral blood mononuclear cells (PBMCs), taken at new diagnosis, from a patient treated with antithyroid drugs. The DNA sequence follows: TGTGCCAGCAGTTCCCCCTATAGCGGGAGAGCCCAAGAGACCCAGTACTTC. Its coded protein is CASSSPYSGRAQETQYF.